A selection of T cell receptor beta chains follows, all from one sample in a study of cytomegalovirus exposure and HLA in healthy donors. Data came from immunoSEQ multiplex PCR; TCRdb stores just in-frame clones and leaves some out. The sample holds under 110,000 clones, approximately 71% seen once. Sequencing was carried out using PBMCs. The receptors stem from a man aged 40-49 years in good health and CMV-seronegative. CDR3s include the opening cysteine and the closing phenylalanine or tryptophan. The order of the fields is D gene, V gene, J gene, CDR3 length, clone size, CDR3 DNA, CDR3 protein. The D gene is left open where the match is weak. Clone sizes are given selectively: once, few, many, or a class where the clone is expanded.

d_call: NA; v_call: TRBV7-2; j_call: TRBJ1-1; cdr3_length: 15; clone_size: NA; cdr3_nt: TGTGCCAGCAGCTTAGATTCTGGGGCAGGCACTGAAGCTTTCTTT; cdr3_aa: CASSLDSGAGTEAFF
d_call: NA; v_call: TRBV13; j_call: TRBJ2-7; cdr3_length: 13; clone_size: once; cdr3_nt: TGTGCCAGCAGCTTCAGGGGTACCTACGAGCAGTACTTC; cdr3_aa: CASSFRGTYEQYF
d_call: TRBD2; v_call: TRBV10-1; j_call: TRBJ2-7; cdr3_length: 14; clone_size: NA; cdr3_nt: TGCGCCAGCTCTCGACTAGCGGGGGCCTACGAGCAGTACTTC; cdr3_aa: CASSRLAGAYEQYF
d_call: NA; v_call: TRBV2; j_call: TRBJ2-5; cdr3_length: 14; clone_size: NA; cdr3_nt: TGTGCCAGCAGTTTGATGAGGTCCGAAGAGACCCAGTACTTC; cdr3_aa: CASSLMRSEETQYF
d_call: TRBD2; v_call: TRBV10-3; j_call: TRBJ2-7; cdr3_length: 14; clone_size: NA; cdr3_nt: TGTGCCATCAGTGGCAGGACTAGCGGCTACGAGCAGTACTTC; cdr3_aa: CAISGRTSGYEQYF
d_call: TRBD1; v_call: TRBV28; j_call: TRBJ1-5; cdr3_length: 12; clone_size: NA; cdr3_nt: TGTGCCATAGGGGGCAGCAATCAGCCCCAGCATTTT; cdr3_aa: CAIGGSNQPQHF
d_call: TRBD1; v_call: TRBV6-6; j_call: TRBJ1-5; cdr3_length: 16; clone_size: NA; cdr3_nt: TGTGCCAGCAGTTACCGGACAGGGGATAGCAATCAGCCCCAGCATTTT; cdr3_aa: CASSYRTGDSNQPQHF
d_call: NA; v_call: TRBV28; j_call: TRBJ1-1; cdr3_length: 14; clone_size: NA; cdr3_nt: TGTGCCAGCAGTTTACCACAGGGAAACACTGAAGCTTTCTTT; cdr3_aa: CASSLPQGNTEAFF
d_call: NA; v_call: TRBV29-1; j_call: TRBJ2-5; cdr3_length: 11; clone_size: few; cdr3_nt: TGCAGCGTCCGGTCCCGAGAGACCCAGTACTTC; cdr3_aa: CSVRSRETQYF
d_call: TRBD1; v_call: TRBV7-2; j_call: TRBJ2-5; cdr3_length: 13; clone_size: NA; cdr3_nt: TGTGCCAGCAGCTTAGGACAGGGCGTGACCCAGTACTTC; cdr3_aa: CASSLGQGVTQYF
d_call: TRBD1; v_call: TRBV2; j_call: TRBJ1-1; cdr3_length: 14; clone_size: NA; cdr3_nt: TGTGCCAGCAGTGACCACAGGGGGAACACTGAAGCTTTCTTT; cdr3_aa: CASSDHRGNTEAFF
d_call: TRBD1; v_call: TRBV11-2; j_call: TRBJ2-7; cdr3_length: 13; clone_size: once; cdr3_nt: TGTGCCAGCAGCTCGGACAGGGCTATCGAGCAGTACTTC; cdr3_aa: CASSSDRAIEQYF
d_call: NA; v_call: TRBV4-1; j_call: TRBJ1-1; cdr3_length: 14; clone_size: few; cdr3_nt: TGCGCCAGCAGCCAAGATGGGGGCGACACTGAAGCTTTCTTT; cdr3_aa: CASSQDGGDTEAFF
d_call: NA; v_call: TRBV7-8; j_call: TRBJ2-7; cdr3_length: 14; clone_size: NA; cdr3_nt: TGTGCCAGCGGCCTCCAGGGGCTAATCTACGAGCAGTACTTC; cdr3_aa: CASGLQGLIYEQYF
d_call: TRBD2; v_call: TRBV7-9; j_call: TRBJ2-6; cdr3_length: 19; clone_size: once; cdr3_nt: TGTGCCAGCAGCTCATCACGACTAGCGGGGAGCTCTGGGGCCAACGTCCTGACTTTC; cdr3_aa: CASSSSRLAGSSGANVLTF
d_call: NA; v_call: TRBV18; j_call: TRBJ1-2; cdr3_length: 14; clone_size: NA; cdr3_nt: TGTGCCAGCTCACTATCAACCCTACAGGGCTCCTACACCTTC; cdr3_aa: CASSLSTLQGSYTF
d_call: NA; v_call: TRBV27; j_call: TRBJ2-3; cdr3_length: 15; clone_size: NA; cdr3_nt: TGTGCCAGCAGTTTTGGAGCGGGCTTAGCAGATACGCAGTATTTT; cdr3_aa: CASSFGAGLADTQYF
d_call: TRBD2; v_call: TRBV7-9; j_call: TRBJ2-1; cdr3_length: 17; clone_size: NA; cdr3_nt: TGTGCCAGCAGCCCCGCCCGTGGACTAGCGGGGGCCGGGGGCGGGTTCTTC; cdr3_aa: CASSPARGLAGAGGGFF
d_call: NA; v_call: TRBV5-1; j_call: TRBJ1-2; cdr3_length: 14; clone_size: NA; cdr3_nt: TGCGCCAGCAGCTTGTCGGGGGGCTCGGATGGCTACACCTTC; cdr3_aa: CASSLSGGSDGYTF
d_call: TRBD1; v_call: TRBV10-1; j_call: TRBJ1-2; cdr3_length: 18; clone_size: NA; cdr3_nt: TGCGCCAGCAGTGAGCTGGCCGCGACAGGGGGCAAGGACTGTGGCTACACCTTC; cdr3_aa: CASSELAATGGKDCGYTF
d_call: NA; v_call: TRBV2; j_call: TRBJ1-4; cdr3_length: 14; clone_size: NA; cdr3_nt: TGTGCCAGCATGCGGGGGGCCTCTAATGAAAAACTGTTTTTT; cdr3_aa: CASMRGASNEKLFF
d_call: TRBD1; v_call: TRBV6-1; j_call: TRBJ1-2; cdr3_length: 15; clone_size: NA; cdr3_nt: TGTGCCAGCAGTGCGGACAGGGTGGCTAACTATGGCTACACCTTC; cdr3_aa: CASSADRVANYGYTF
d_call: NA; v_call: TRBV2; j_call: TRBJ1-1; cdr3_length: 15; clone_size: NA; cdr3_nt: TGTGCCAGCAGTGACCAGGTACTTACGATATCTGAAGCTTTCTTT; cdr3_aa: CASSDQVLTISEAFF
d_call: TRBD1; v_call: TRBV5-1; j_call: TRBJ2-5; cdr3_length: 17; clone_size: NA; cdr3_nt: TGCGCCAGCAGCCCAGACCCCCGGACAGGGGTGCGAGAGACCCAGTACTTC; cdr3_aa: CASSPDPRTGVRETQYF
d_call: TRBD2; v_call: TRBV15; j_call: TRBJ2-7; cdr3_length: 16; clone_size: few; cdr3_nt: TGTGCCACCAGCAGAGTACCGACTAGCCGAGCCTACGAGCAGTACTTC; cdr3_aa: CATSRVPTSRAYEQYF
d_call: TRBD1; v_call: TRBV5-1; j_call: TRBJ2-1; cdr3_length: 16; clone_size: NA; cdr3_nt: TGCGCCAGCAGCTTGGGAAGGACAGGGCAATCGAGGAAGCAGTTCTTC; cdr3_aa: CASSLGRTGQSRKQFF
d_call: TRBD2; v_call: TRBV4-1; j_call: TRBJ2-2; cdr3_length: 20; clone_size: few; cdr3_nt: TGCGCCAGCAGCCAAGAATTTGGGCTAGCGGGGGGCCCGAACACCGGGGAGCTGTTTTTT; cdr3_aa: CASSQEFGLAGGPNTGELFF
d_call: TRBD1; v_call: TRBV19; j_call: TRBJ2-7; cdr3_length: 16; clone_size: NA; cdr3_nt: TGTGCCAGTAGTGGAGAGGGGGCAGTGTCTCCCTACGAGCAGTACTTC; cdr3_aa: CASSGEGAVSPYEQYF
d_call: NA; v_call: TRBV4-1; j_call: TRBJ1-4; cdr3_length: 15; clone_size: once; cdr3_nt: TGCGCCAGCAGCCGACTATCGGGGAGGGGCGAAAAACTGTTTTTT; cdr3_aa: CASSRLSGRGEKLFF
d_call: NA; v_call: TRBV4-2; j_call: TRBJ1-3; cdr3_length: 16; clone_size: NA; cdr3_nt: TGTGCCAGCAGCCAAGATGGGGCCGGATCTGGAAACACCATATATTTT; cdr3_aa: CASSQDGAGSGNTIYF
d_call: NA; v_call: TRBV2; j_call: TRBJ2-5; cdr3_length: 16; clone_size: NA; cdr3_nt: TGTGCCAGCAGTGAATATCCTTCTAGCGTCCTAGGGACCCAGTACTTC; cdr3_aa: CASSEYPSSVLGTQYF
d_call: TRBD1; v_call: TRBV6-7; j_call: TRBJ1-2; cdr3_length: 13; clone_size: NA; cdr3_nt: TGTGCCAGCACCTGCAGACAGGGGCATGGCTACACCTTC; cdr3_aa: CASTCRQGHGYTF
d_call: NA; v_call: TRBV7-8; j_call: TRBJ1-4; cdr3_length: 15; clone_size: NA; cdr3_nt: TGTGCCAGCAGCTTAGGCCAGGGAGGCGTAGAAAAACTGTTTTTT; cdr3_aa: CASSLGQGGVEKLFF
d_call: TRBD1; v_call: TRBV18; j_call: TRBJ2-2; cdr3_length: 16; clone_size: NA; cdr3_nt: TGTGCCAGCTCACCACCCCGGGACAGGGCAGCCGGGGAGCTGTTTTTT; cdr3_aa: CASSPPRDRAAGELFF
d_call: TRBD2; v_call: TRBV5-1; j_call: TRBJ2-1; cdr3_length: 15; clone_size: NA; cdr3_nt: TGCGCCAGCAGCTTGGGGCTAGCGGGGGGCGATGAGCAGTTCTTC; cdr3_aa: CASSLGLAGGDEQFF
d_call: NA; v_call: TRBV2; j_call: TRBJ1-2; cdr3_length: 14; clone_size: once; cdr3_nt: TGTGCCAGCAGCAAGGGGGTAACACACCGCGGCTACACCTTC; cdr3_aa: CASSKGVTHRGYTF
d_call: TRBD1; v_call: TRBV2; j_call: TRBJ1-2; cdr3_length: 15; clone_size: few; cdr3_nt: TGTGCCAGCAGTGAAGGGGACAGGGGGCTGAGTGGCTACACCTTC; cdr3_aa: CASSEGDRGLSGYTF
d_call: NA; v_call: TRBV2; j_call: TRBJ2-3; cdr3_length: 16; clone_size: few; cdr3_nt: TGTGCCAGCAGTGAATGGGCAGGAGGATCCACAGATACGCAGTATTTT; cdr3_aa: CASSEWAGGSTDTQYF
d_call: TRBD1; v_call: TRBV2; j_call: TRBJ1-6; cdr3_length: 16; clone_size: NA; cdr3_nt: TGTGCCAGCAGCGCTCGACAGGGGTCGGATAATTCACCCCTCCACTTT; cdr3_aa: CASSARQGSDNSPLHF
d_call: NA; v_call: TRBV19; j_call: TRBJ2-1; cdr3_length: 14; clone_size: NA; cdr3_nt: TGTGCCAGTAGTCGGAGCGGAGACTACAATGAGCAGTTCTTC; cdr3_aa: CASSRSGDYNEQFF
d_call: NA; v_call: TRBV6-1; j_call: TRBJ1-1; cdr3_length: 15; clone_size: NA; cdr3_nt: TGTGCCAGCAGTGACCCCAGGGTCATGAACACTGAAGCTTTCTTT; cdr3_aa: CASSDPRVMNTEAFF
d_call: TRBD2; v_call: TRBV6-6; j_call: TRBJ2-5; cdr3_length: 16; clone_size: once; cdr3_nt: TGTGCCAGCAGCCCCGCCCTCGGGGGGGCGGGGGAGACCCAGTACTTC; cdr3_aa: CASSPALGGAGETQYF
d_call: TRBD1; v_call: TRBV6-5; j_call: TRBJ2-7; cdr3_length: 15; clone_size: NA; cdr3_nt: TGTGCCAGCAGTTACTCGCCCGGGACAGCCTACGAGCAGTACTTC; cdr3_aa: CASSYSPGTAYEQYF
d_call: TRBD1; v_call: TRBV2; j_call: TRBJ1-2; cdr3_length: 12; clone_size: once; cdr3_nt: TGTGCCCGAGAGGGGGCAGCTGATGGCTACACCTTC; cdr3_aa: CAREGAADGYTF